Below are 4 T cell receptor beta chains sequenced from a single sample in a study of T cells in localized non-small cell lung cancer. Method: immunoSEQ multiplex PCR; TCRdb's copy keeps in-frame clones and lacks some. The sample includes roughly 39,000 clones, 79% of them seen just once. Sequences were derived from PBMCs, sampled before any cancer treatment. The receptors were gathered from a woman aged 35-75 years with stage II squamous cell lung carcinoma.

The chain combines TRBV7-3 with TRBJ1-1; perhaps TRBD1 as D (5 bases). Deletions cut 5 bases from V and 4 bases from J, with 14 bases between. CDR1 and CDR2 (germline): SGHTA, FQGTGA. This CDR3 region has 14 residues. In DNA form, the CDR3 reads TGTGCCAGCAGCCTTGACCCCGGGGGCACTGAAGCTTTCTTT. This codes for CASSLDPGGTEAFF.

The rearrangement uses TRBV10-3 and TRBJ2-1; 9 positions match TRBD2. CDR3 length: 12 amino acids. Trimming took 6 bases from V and 8 from J; bases not matched to a gene: 2. The germline V gene encodes CDR1 ENHRY and CDR2 SYGVKD. CDR3 residues: CAIRRGGHEQFF. As DNA, the CDR3 is TGTGCCATCAGGCGGGGGGGGCATGAGCAGTTCTTC.

This clone was observed many times. This chain links TRBV7-9 with TRBJ1-2; TRBD1 is a possible D gene (5 bases). The V gene lost 5 bases and the J gene lost 4 bases, with 17 bases spanning the gap. Germline CDR1 is SEHNR and CDR2 is FQNEAQ (reference sequence). There are 15 residues in the CDR3. This CDR3 is CASSRPGGVFYGYTF. DNA of the CDR3: TGTGCCAGCAGCCGCCCCGGGGGGGTTTTCTATGGCTACACCTTC.

V and J are TRBV27 and TRBJ2-1; 8 bases line up with TRBD1. V shed 5 bases and J 0 bases; nucleotides not matched to a gene: 9. CDR1 and CDR2 from the germline V gene are MNHEY and SMNVEV (reference sequence). The length of the CDR3 is 17 residues. The CDR3 sequence is CASSQRTGLVSYNEQFF. CDR3 coding DNA: TGTGCCAGCAGTCAGCGGACAGGGCTCGTCTCCTACAATGAGCAGTTCTTC.